This passage covers 27 T cell receptor beta chains from one sample sequenced in a study of shared clonotypes between healthy human individuals. The table came from immunoSEQ multiplex PCR; TCRdb's copy has only in-frame clones and leaves some out. The top ten clones hold approximately 1.5% of a sample with about 1 million clones, 75% of them seen once. Sequencing used memory CD4+ T cells sorted from blood. The subset is: CD45RA-negative fraction. The receptor set was obtained from a man younger than 35 in good health.

The chain employs TRBV19 and TRBJ1-5; TRBD1 is a possible D gene (6 bases). CDR1 is LNHDA and CDR2 is SQIVND in the germline V gene (reference sequence). V shed 11 bases and J shed 4 bases, with 18 bases lying between them. The CDR3 sequence is 14 residues long. CDR3 DNA sequence: TGTGCCTCAAGACGGACAGAAATTAATCAGCCCCAGCATTTT. This encodes CASRRTEINQPQHF.

The chain uses TRBV2 and TRBJ1-2; D unresolved. The CDR3 consists of 12 residues. Germline values: CDR1 SNHLY, CDR2 FYNNEI. V was clipped by 4 bases and J by 8 bases, with 11 bases between them. CDR3 region: CASSVVGEGYTF. The CDR3 DNA sequence: TGTGCCAGCAGTGTGGTCGGGGAGGGCTACACCTTC.

The chain uses TRBV5-1 and TRBJ2-3; D is undetermined. Germline CDR1 SGHRS, CDR2 YFSETQ. CDR3 size: 16 residues. V was pared by 3 bases and J by 4 bases, with 18 bases between. The CDR3 DNA reads TGCGCCAGCAGCTACTCCAGTAGCATCACATCAGATACGCAGTATTTT. Protein: CASSYSSSITSDTQYF.

The chain carries TRBV28 and TRBJ1-2; the D gene is possibly TRBD1 (5 bases). CDR3 length equals 13 residues. Germline V CDR1 and CDR2: MDHEN, SYDVKM. V lost 3 bases to trimming and J lost 6 bases, with 11 bases between them. The CDR3 sequence: CASSFMQGNGYTF. The CDR3 DNA is TGTGCCAGCAGTTTCATGCAGGGAAATGGCTACACCTTC.

Regarding this clone: Other DNA variants within this sample encode the same CDR3. V usage is TRBV4-1 and J usage is TRBJ1-2; 7 bases are a match to TRBD1. CDR1 and CDR2 from the germline V gene are MGHRA and YSYEKL. V shed 0 bases and J 4 bases; nucleotides not matched to a gene: 5. The CDR3 runs 15 residues. The CDR3 DNA reads TGCGCCAGCAGCCAAGATTCTCAGGGGGTCTATGGCTACACCTTC. Translating gives CASSQDSQGVYGYTF.

This chain uses TRBV5-1 with TRBJ1-6; D is possibly TRBD1 (5 bases). This CDR3 spans 14 amino acids. Germline-derived CDR1 and CDR2 are SGHRS and YFSETQ. V was pared by 5 bases and J by 4 bases, with 10 bases between. CDR3 region: CASRGGTYNSPLHF. The CDR3 DNA sequence: TGCGCCAGCAGGGGGGGGACGTATAATTCACCCCTCCACTTT.

This clone was detected only once. The rearrangement joins TRBV5-5 to TRBJ2-7; 9 nucleotides align to TRBD1. CDR3 size: 14 residues. The J segment lost 1 base and the V segment lost 4 bases, leaving 3 bases of the junction unmatched. Germline CDR1 and CDR2: SGHKS and YYEKEE (reference sequence). In nucleotides, the CDR3 is TGTGCCAGCAGCGGAGGACAGGGGTCCTACGAGCAGTACTTC. It encodes CASSGGQGSYEQYF.

The chain joins TRBV10-3 to TRBJ2-3; D remains ambiguous. Trimming took 3 bases from V and 4 from J, leaving 8 bases between them. Looked up from germline, CDR1 is ENHRY and CDR2 is SYGVKD. The CDR3 is 13 residues long. This CDR3 is CAISDMVSDTQYF. In DNA form, the CDR3 reads TGTGCCATCAGTGATATGGTATCAGATACGCAGTATTTT.

V gene TRBV27 combines with J gene TRBJ2-1; D is unclear. Germline V lookup: CDR1 MNHEY, CDR2 SMNVEV (reference sequence). The CDR3 spans 13 residues. The germline V and J ends were trimmed by 6 bases and 6 bases, with 12 bases remaining between them. In nucleotides, the CDR3 is TGTGCCAGCAGACTTCACAGTTCCAATGAGCAGTTCTTC. It is translated as CASRLHSSNEQFF.

The chain joins TRBV21-1 to TRBJ1-2; TRBD1, the table's D call, was not compared with the DNA. TRBV21-1 is recorded as a pseudogene. There are 15 residues in the CDR3. The DNA of the CDR3 is TGTGCCAGCAGCAAAAGGGCAGGGGGCATCTATGGCTACACCTTC. Residues: CASSKRAGGIYGYTF.

V is TRBV6-5 and J is TRBJ1-1; possibly TRBD1 for D (5 bases). The V and J ends lost 3 bases and 7 bases respectively, with 15 bases between them. This CDR3 spans 14 amino acids. CDR1 and CDR2 from the germline V gene are MNHEY and SVGAGI. The chain's CDR3 is CASSYVEGLGEAFF. The DNA for the CDR3 is TGTGCCAGCAGTTATGTGGAGGGGTTGGGTGAAGCTTTCTTT.

V is TRBV10-3 and J is TRBJ1-1, with no clear D. The V gene's germline CDR1 is ENHRY and CDR2 SYGVKD. CDR3 length: 13 amino acids. The V end lost 3 bases, the J end lost 3 bases, and 8 bases lay between the germline ends. The CDR3: CAISEGRYTEAFF. The CDR3 coding sequence is TGTGCCATCAGTGAAGGACGGTACACTGAAGCTTTCTTT.

As to this clone: The same CDR3 also results from other DNA sequences found in this sample. The V and J genes are TRBV6-1 and TRBJ1-2; 7 positions agree with TRBD1. V was clipped by 1 base and J by 6 bases; unmatched bases: 5. The CDR3 loop spans 14 amino acids. Germline loops: CDR1 MNHNS, CDR2 SASEGT. CDR3 loop: CASSEGRTGDGYTF. The CDR3, as DNA: TGTGCCAGCAGTGAAGGGAGAACAGGGGATGGCTACACCTTC.

The chain recombines TRBV10-3 with TRBJ1-1; D uncertain. This CDR3 spans 13 amino acids. The V and J ends lost 4 bases and 3 bases respectively, with 9 bases between them. Germline assignment: CDR1 ENHRY and CDR2 SYGVKD. The CDR3 sequence is CAISADTYTEAFF. The DNA of the CDR3 is TGTGCCATCAGTGCAGACACATACACTGAAGCTTTCTTT.

This sequence joins TRBV29-1 and TRBJ1-1; a weak D match, TRBD1 (6 bases). The CDR3 totals 12 residues. V shed 4 bases and J shed 5 bases, with 11 bases lying between them. Germline V gene sequence: CDR1 SQVTM, CDR2 ANQGSEA. CDR3 residues: CSVASQGTEAFF. Here the CDR3 DNA reads TGCAGCGTTGCCTCACAGGGAACTGAAGCTTTCTTT.

The table lists this clone with many counts. V usage is TRBV2 and J usage is TRBJ2-2, with 9 bases fitting TRBD2. The CDR3 extends over 14 amino acids. J gave up 7 bases and V 6 bases, and 6 bases lay outside the gene matches. Germline CDR1 is SNHLY and CDR2 is FYNNEI. CDR3 DNA: TGTGCCAGCAGCTCCCGACTAGCGGTCGGGGAGCTGTTTTTT. This encodes CASSSRLAVGELFF.

The chain employs TRBV7-9 and TRBJ1-6, with D tentatively TRBD1 (5 bases). Trimming removed 0 bases from V and 6 bases from J, with 9 bases in between. CDR1 and CDR2 from the germline V gene are SEHNR and FQNEAQ (reference sequence). CDR3 length: 15 amino acids. This CDR3 is CASSLAGDGNSPLHF. In DNA form, the CDR3 reads TGTGCCAGCAGCTTAGCGGGGGACGGTAATTCACCCCTCCACTTT.

In DNA form, the CDR3 reads TGTGCCAGCAGCAGAGACTCCCCTTGGGGGGAGCAGTACTTC. This gives the protein CASSRDSPWGEQYF. The J gene is TRBJ2-7, the V gene TRBV7-2; D tentatively reads TRBD1 or TRBD2 (5 bases each). The V end was cut by 5 bases, the J end by 7 bases, with 18 bases between. The germline CDR1 and CDR2 sequences are SGHTA and FQGNSA. The CDR3 length is 14 residues.

The chain uses TRBV6-1 and TRBJ2-5, with 10 bases that match TRBD1. J gave up 5 bases and V 6 bases, and 6 bases lay outside the gene matches. This CDR3 is 14 amino acids long. The germline V gene has CDR1 MNHNS and CDR2 SASEGT. CDR3 protein: CASRGDRGLETQYF. The CDR3 nucleotides are TGTGCCAGCAGGGGGGACAGGGGATTGGAGACCCAGTACTTC.

This sequence joins TRBV7-2 and TRBJ2-1; D call uncertain. Germline lookup yields CDR1 SGHTA and CDR2 FQGNSA. Between the trimmed V and J ends, which lost 0 bases and 7 bases, there was a span of 13 bases. The CDR3 length is 15 residues. Here the CDR3 reads CASSLAEFLGNEQFF. In DNA, the CDR3 is TGTGCCAGCAGCTTAGCGGAGTTTTTGGGAAATGAGCAGTTCTTC.

V gene TRBV2 combines with J gene TRBJ2-2; TRBD2 aligns across 10 bases. Germline CDR1 is SNHLY and CDR2 is FYNNEI. Losses at the gene ends were 3 bases for V and 3 bases for J; bases not matched to a gene: 1. The CDR3 contains 15 residues. CDR3 sequence reads: CASSEGLAYTGELFF. The CDR3 DNA is TGTGCCAGCAGTGAGGGACTAGCGTACACCGGGGAGCTGTTTTTT.

This sequence joins TRBV28 and TRBJ1-2; tentative D call: TRBD1 (5 bases). This CDR3 has 15 residues. Per the germline V gene, CDR1 is MDHEN and CDR2 is SYDVKM. V shed 8 bases and J shed 4 bases, with 20 bases lying between them. Written as DNA, the CDR3 is TGTGCCAGCGTCCGGGGGACGGCAACCATCTATGGCTACACCTTC. Amino acids: CASVRGTATIYGYTF.

V gene TRBV2 combines with J gene TRBJ2-7; D remains ambiguous. Germline V lookup: CDR1 SNHLY, CDR2 FYNNEI. V dropped 6 bases and J dropped 4 bases, with 19 bases sitting between them. The CDR3 contains 15 residues. In DNA form, the CDR3 reads TGTGCCAGCAGAGAGATGGTCGAAAACCCTTACGAGCAGTACTTC. Translating gives CASREMVENPYEQYF. Supplemented by reference TRBV2 and TRBJ2-7, the full variable domain reads EPEVTQTPSHQVTQMGQEVILRCVPISNHLYFYWYRQILGQKVEFLVSFYNNEISEKSEIFDDQFSVERPDGSNFTLKIRSTKLEDSAMYFCASREMVENPYEQYFGPGTRLTVT.

This clone was picked up one time. This chain uses TRBV7-2 with TRBJ2-1; D may be TRBD2 (6 bases). Trimming removed 3 bases from V and 10 bases from J, with 16 bases in between. The CDR3 has 14 amino acids. Germline V gives CDR1 SGHTA, CDR2 FQGNSA. CDR3 nucleotides: TGTGCCAGCAGCTTCCTCGGGGGAGGTGACGAGCAGTTCTTC. It translates to CASSFLGGGDEQFF. Using reference TRBV7-2 and TRBJ2-1 for the parts outside the CDR3, the full variable domain is GAGVSQSPSNKVTEKGKDVELRCDPISGHTALYWYRQSLGQGLEFLIYFQGNSAPDKSGLPSDRFSAERTGGSVSTLTIQRTQQEDSAVYLCASSFLGGGDEQFFGPGTRLTVL.

V gene TRBV5-5 combines with J gene TRBJ1-1; tentative D call: TRBD1 (5 bases). Germline V gene data show CDR1 as SGHKS and CDR2 as YYEKEE (reference sequence). This CDR3 is 13 amino acids long. V gave up 2 bases and J gave up 3 bases, with 8 bases separating them. CDR3 sequence (DNA): TGTGCCAGCAGCTTTCAGACAGACACTGAAGCTTTCTTT. It yields the protein CASSFQTDTEAFF.

This clone has more than one count but fewer than ten. This chain joins TRBV7-3 and TRBJ2-2; TRBD1 is a possible D gene (5 bases). The germline CDR1 and CDR2 sequences are SGHTA and FQGTGA. The CDR3 has 15 residues. V lost 4 bases, J lost 3 bases, and 12 bases lay in between. The CDR3 sequence: CASSSPLQDTGELFF. In DNA, the CDR3 is TGTGCCAGCAGCTCACCGCTACAGGACACCGGGGAGCTGTTTTTT.

CDR3 bases: TGTGCCAGTTCCAAAAACATTCAGTACTTC. Amino acids: CASSKNIQYF. This chain uses TRBV19 with TRBJ2-4; D unclear. The CDR3 is 10 residues long. Germline V gene lookup returns CDR1 LNHDA and CDR2 SQIVND (reference sequence). Trimming took 8 bases from V and 2 from J, leaving 1 base between them.